A selection of T cell receptor beta chains follows, all from one sample in a study of shared clonotypes between healthy human individuals. This table comes from immunoSEQ multiplex PCR, and its TCRdb copy is limited to in-frame clones, with some not included. The data contain more than 1,200,000 clones, 97% to 99% of them seen just once; the ten biggest clones take up about 0.34%. The sample comprised naive CD4+ T cells sorted from blood. These TCRs come from a man aged 25 to 45 in good health. Each CDR3 is given with its conserved first and last residue. Each record gives: D gene, V gene, clone size, J gene, CDR3 protein, CDR3 DNA. A D gene is named only where the DNA matches it firmly. Some rows mark clone size as missing; the rest say once, few, many or name a class of expanded clone.

NA	TRBV27	NA	TRBJ1-1	CASSFARNTEAFF	TGTGCCAGCAGTTTCGCCAGGAACACTGAAGCTTTCTTT
NA	TRBV4-1	NA	TRBJ2-7	CASSQDERAQQYF	TGCGCCAGCAGCCAAGATGAGAGGGCCCAGCAGTACTTC
NA	TRBV19	NA	TRBJ2-2	CASKKKRELDTGELFF	TGTGCCAGTAAGAAGAAACGGGAGTTGGACACCGGGGAGCTGTTTTTT
TRBD1	TRBV28	NA	TRBJ2-7	CASSLTGASYEQYF	TGTGCCAGCAGCCTTACAGGGGCGTCCTACGAGCAGTACTTC
NA	TRBV28	NA	TRBJ2-5	CASTPAGEETQYF	TGTGCCAGCACCCCAGCGGGTGAAGAGACCCAGTACTTC
NA	TRBV19	NA	TRBJ1-5	CASSKGVVQPQHF	TGTGCCAGTAGTAAAGGGGTGGTTCAGCCCCAGCATTTT
TRBD2	TRBV14	NA	TRBJ2-5	CASSPFSGSLQETQYF	TGTGCCAGCAGCCCCTTTAGCGGGAGCCTCCAAGAGACCCAGTACTTC
TRBD1	TRBV19	NA	TRBJ2-1	CASKDRATSNEQFF	TGTGCCAGTAAGGACAGGGCCACTTCTAATGAGCAGTTCTTC
NA	TRBV19	NA	TRBJ2-7	CASSSQSSSYEQYF	TGTGCCAGTAGTAGCCAGTCGAGCTCCTACGAGCAGTACTTC
TRBD1	TRBV5-4	NA	TRBJ2-2	CASSLGDRGYTGELFF	TGTGCCAGCAGTTTAGGGGACAGGGGCTACACCGGGGAGCTGTTTTTT
NA	TRBV18	NA	TRBJ1-4	CATTPIGSTEKLFF	TGTGCCACCACCCCGATAGGATCTACAGAAAAACTGTTTTTT
TRBD2	TRBV2	NA	TRBJ2-1	CASSGTSGSWYEQFF	TGTGCCAGCAGTGGGACTAGCGGGAGCTGGTATGAGCAGTTCTTC
NA	TRBV11-2	NA	TRBJ2-7	CASSLEMGGYEQYF	TGTGCCAGCAGCTTAGAGATGGGGGGCTACGAGCAGTACTTC
TRBD2	TRBV6-1	NA	TRBJ2-1	CASSEDPPGLAGVNEQFF	TGTGCCAGCAGTGAAGACCCTCCGGGACTAGCGGGAGTCAATGAGCAGTTCTTC
NA	TRBV11-2	once	TRBJ2-2	CASSHLLLGTGELFF	TGTGCCAGCAGCCATTTACTACTCGGCACCGGGGAGCTGTTTTTT
TRBD2	TRBV6-9	NA	TRBJ2-7	CASSGAGLAVSYEQYF	TGTGCCAGCAGTGGCGCCGGACTAGCGGTAAGTTACGAGCAGTACTTC
NA	TRBV6-5	NA	TRBJ2-7	CASKKSQGYSYEQYF	TGTGCCAGCAAAAAGAGTCAGGGTTATTCCTACGAGCAGTACTTC
TRBD1	TRBV27	once	TRBJ2-2	CASRGQVNTGELFF	TGTGCCAGCAGGGGACAGGTGAACACCGGGGAGCTGTTTTTT
NA	TRBV7-3	NA	TRBJ2-1	CASSLTGTHNEQFF	TGTGCCAGCAGCTTAACCGGGACCCACAATGAGCAGTTCTTC
NA	TRBV11-3	once	TRBJ1-3	CASSLDQDRRNTIYF	TGTGCCAGCAGCTTAGATCAAGACCGCCGAAACACCATATATTTT
NA	TRBV19	NA	TRBJ2-5	CASRDPGFAQETQYF	TGTGCCAGTAGAGATCCGGGATTCGCCCAAGAGACCCAGTACTTC
NA	TRBV6-5	once	TRBJ1-2	CASSSDSRYGYTF	TGTGCCAGCAGTTCGGACAGCCGCTATGGCTACACCTTC
NA	TRBV18	NA	TRBJ2-6	CASSQGGSGANVLTF	TGTGCCAGCTCTCAAGGGGGCTCTGGGGCCAACGTCCTGACTTTC
TRBD1	TRBV30	NA	TRBJ1-4	CAWSDRGKLFF	TGTGCCTGGAGTGACAGGGGAAAACTGTTTTTT
TRBD1	TRBV15	NA	TRBJ2-1	CATTFGDRDNNEQFF	TGTGCCACCACGTTCGGGGACAGGGATAACAATGAGCAGTTCTTC
NA	TRBV18	NA	TRBJ2-1	CASSPPSSSEQFF	TGTGCCAGCTCACCACCTTCCAGCTCGGAGCAGTTCTTC
NA	TRBV11-2	NA	TRBJ1-2	CASSLDHGVGGYTF	TGTGCCAGCAGCTTAGATCACGGGGTGGGAGGCTACACCTTC
NA	TRBV25-1	NA	TRBJ2-5	CASSEHRAQETQYF	TGTGCCAGCAGTGAGCACAGGGCCCAAGAGACCCAGTACTTC
NA	TRBV5-8	NA	TRBJ2-7	CASSPRTSQGLRWYYEQYF	TGTGCCAGCAGCCCCCGGACTTCCCAAGGGCTGAGATGGTACTACGAGCAGTACTTC
NA	TRBV9	NA	TRBJ2-1	CASSAQVTSSHEQFF	TGTGCCAGCAGCGCCCAGGTCACTAGCTCCCATGAGCAGTTCTTC
NA	TRBV18	NA	TRBJ2-5	CASSLRQEGLYF	TGTGCCAGCTCCCTCCGACAGGAAGGTCTGTACTTC
NA	TRBV30	NA	TRBJ1-3	CAWDPAGNTIYF	TGTGCCTGGGACCCGGCTGGAAACACCATATATTTT
TRBD1	TRBV15	NA	TRBJ1-3	CATRATGEGNTIYF	TGTGCCACCAGAGCGACAGGGGAAGGAAACACCATATATTTT